These 20 T cell receptor beta chains were sequenced from one sample in a study of cytomegalovirus exposure and HLA in healthy donors. PCR was performed using 60 Vbeta and 13 Jbeta primers. Using immunoSEQ multiplex PCR, the repertoire was profiled, and TCRdb retains in-frame clones only, with some absent. This sample has under 150,000 clones, with 84% found just once. What was sequenced was PBMCs. Every receptor here comes from a man between 45 and 60 years old in good health and CMV-seronegative.

This chain uses TRBV29-1 with TRBJ1-1, with 9 bases lining up with TRBD1. CDR1 and CDR2 from the germline V gene are SQVTM and ANQGSEA. The V gene end was trimmed by 6 bases and the J gene end by 1 base; junction bases not matched to a gene: 3. The CDR3 sequence is 13 residues long. The CDR3 nucleotides read TGCAGCGTCGGACAGGGGCCGAACACTGAAGCTTTCTTT. Amino acids: CSVGQGPNTEAFF.

This clone was counted only a few times. CDR3 sequence reads: CASSPQDDRYRGYTF. The CDR3 coding sequence is TGTGCCAGCAGTCCCCAAGATGACAGGTATCGCGGCTACACCTTC. The chain has TRBV6-1 and TRBJ1-2; the D gene is possibly TRBD1 (6 bases). Deletions cut 5 bases from V and 8 bases from J, with 21 bases between. There are 15 residues in the CDR3. CDR1 and CDR2 (germline): MNHNS, SASEGT.

This clone was picked up a small number of times. The chain recombines TRBV19 with TRBJ1-1; possible D gene TRBD1, 5 bases. Germline CDR1 reads LNHDA; CDR2 reads SQIVND (reference sequence). Trimming took off 6 bases at V and 4 bases at J, with 12 bases between the two ends. The CDR3 is made up of 13 amino acids. The CDR3 spells CASRAGRTTEAFF. CDR3 sequence (DNA): TGTGCCAGTAGGGCAGGGAGGACCACTGAAGCTTTCTTT.

This clone was picked up a small number of times. V is TRBV6-1 and J is TRBJ1-2; the match to TRBD1 covers 7 bases. V dropped 6 bases and J dropped 4; count of bases not matched to a gene: 5. The germline V gene encodes CDR1 MNHNS and CDR2 SASEGT. This CDR3 is 13 amino acids long. In DNA form, the CDR3 reads TGTGCCAGCAGACTCACAGGGGTCTATGGCTACACCTTC. Translating gives CASRLTGVYGYTF.

This chain joins TRBV7-9 and TRBJ2-1; D is perhaps TRBD1 (5 bases). CDR3 length: 15 amino acids. V was cut by 1 base and J by 8 bases, with 15 bases left in between. CDR1 and CDR2 (germline): SEHNR, FQNEAQ (reference sequence). In nucleotides, the CDR3 is TGTGCCAGCAGCTTAGGATTGGCAGGGCCGGATGAGCAGTTCTTC. Its protein is CASSLGLAGPDEQFF.

This clone has more than one count but fewer than ten. The chain combines TRBV7-8 with TRBJ1-4; D call uncertain. This CDR3 is built from 14 residues. CDR1 is SGHVS, CDR2 FQNEAQ, per germline. V gave up 3 bases and J gave up 0 bases, with 5 bases separating them. The CDR3 DNA reads TGTGCCAGCAGCTTGGCTTCAACTAATGAAAAACTGTTTTTT. Residues: CASSLASTNEKLFF.

This sequence joins TRBV6-5 and TRBJ2-5; D perhaps matches TRBD2 (5 bases). Trimming removed 3 bases from V and 3 bases from J, with 8 bases in between. Germline assignment: CDR1 MNHEY and CDR2 SVGAGI. This CDR3 region has 13 residues. CDR3 sequence (DNA): TGTGCCAGCAGTTATAACGGGGAAGAGACCCAGTACTTC. Its translation is CASSYNGEETQYF.

This rearrangement joins TRBV2 to TRBJ2-1; 11 nucleotides align to TRBD2. Germline V gene sequence: CDR1 SNHLY, CDR2 FYNNEI. Trimming at V came to 8 bases and at J to 4 bases, leaving 4 bases not matched to a gene. The CDR3 is 14 amino acids. This CDR3 is CASGRTSGYNEQFF. CDR3 nucleotides: TGTGCCAGCGGGAGGACTAGCGGGTACAATGAGCAGTTCTTC.

This chain uses TRBV6-5 with TRBJ1-3, with D possibly matching TRBD1 (5 bases). The CDR3 covers 15 residues. Trimming removed 2 bases from V and 4 bases from J, with 12 bases in between. Germline V CDR1 and CDR2: MNHEY, SVGAGI. The DNA of the CDR3 is TGTGCCAGCAGTTACGATGGGGCGCGAGGAAACACCATATATTTT. Protein: CASSYDGARGNTIYF.

The chain joins TRBV2 to TRBJ2-2; 8 nucleotides align to TRBD2. CDR3 length: 14 residues. The J segment lost 1 base and the V segment lost 8 bases, leaving 3 bases of the junction unmatched. The germline V gene has CDR1 SNHLY and CDR2 FYNNEI. CDR3 sequence reads: CASQSGGNTGELFF. The DNA for the CDR3 is TGTGCCAGCCAGAGCGGGGGGAACACCGGGGAGCTGTTTTTT.

The rearrangement links TRBV6-6 to TRBJ2-7, with TRBD1 identical over 8 bases. CDR3 size: 15 residues. Germline trimming cut 6 bases from V and 0 bases from J; bases unmatched to any gene: 7. In germline, CDR1 is MNHNY, CDR2 SVGAGI (reference sequence). The chain's CDR3 is CASRERTGTSYEQYF. Here the CDR3 DNA reads TGTGCCAGCAGGGAAAGGACAGGGACCTCCTACGAGCAGTACTTC.

This sequence joins TRBV6-1 and TRBJ2-5; 8 nucleotides agree with TRBD2. Matching the DNA end better, TRBJ2-7 makes the J call doubtful. This CDR3 has 13 amino acids. Germline V lookup: CDR1 MNHNS, CDR2 SASEGT. In DNA, the CDR3 is TGTGCCAGCAGTGTGACTAGCGTCCACGAGCAGTACTTC. This encodes CASSVTSVHEQYF.

The chain combines TRBV4-3 with TRBJ1-3; D perhaps matches TRBD1 (5 bases). Germline V gene sequence: CDR1 LGHNA, CDR2 YSLEER. The CDR3 has 16 amino acids. V shed 0 bases and J shed 0 bases, with 9 bases lying between them. CDR3 protein: CASSQDRQSSGNTIYF. The CDR3 DNA follows: TGCGCCAGCAGCCAAGATAGACAGAGCTCTGGAAACACCATATATTTT.

The genes are TRBV18 and TRBJ1-1, with TRBD1 matching over 8 bases. CDR3 length: 14 amino acids. The J segment lost 5 bases and the V segment lost 3 bases, leaving 5 bases of the junction unmatched. CDR1 and CDR2 (germline): KGHSH, LQKENI. For the CDR3, the DNA is TGTGCCAGCTCACCCGGACAGGGCGGGACTGAAGCTTTCTTT. Its translation: CASSPGQGGTEAFF.

This clone has a single count. This sequence joins TRBV7-9 and TRBJ1-1; D remains ambiguous. The CDR3 runs 18 residues. Germline V gene sequence: CDR1 SEHNR, CDR2 FQNEAQ (reference sequence). With 1 base removed from V and 3 bases from J, the gap between germline ends came to 21 bases. CDR3 loop: CASSLEESLGPPYTEAFF. The CDR3 nucleotides read TGTGCCAGCAGCTTAGAAGAGTCTCTGGGCCCCCCGTACACTGAAGCTTTCTTT.

This clone was detected only a few times. The chain is built from TRBV15 and TRBJ2-3; 7 positions match TRBD1. The CDR3 consists of 17 residues. V lost 4 bases and J lost 1; bases outside the gene matches: 11. Germline values: CDR1 LNHNV, CDR2 YYDKDF (reference sequence). The CDR3 DNA sequence: TGTGCCACCAGCACCGCGAAGTGGGACAGCGGCACAGATACGCAGTATTTT. Protein product: CATSTAKWDSGTDTQYF. The full variable domain, completed using reference TRBV15 and TRBJ2-3, is DAMVIQNPRYQVTQFGKPVTLSCSQTLNHNVMYWYQQKSSQAPKLLFHYYDKDFNNEADTPDNFQSRRPNTSFCFLDIRSPGLGDTAMYLCATSTAKWDSGTDTQYFGPGTRLTVL.

This clone was counted a single time. The V call is TRBV4-1, the J call TRBJ2-2; 8 nucleotides match TRBD1. The V gene's germline CDR1 is MGHRA and CDR2 YSYEKL. V lost 3 bases to trimming and J lost 7 bases; unmatched junction nucleotides: 1. CDR3 length equals 13 residues. The CDR3 region has the DNA TGCGCCAGCAGCCAGGACAGGGTCGGGGAGCTGTTTTTT. It encodes CASSQDRVGELFF.

The rearrangement uses TRBV6-1 and TRBJ1-5, with D unresolved. The CDR3 totals 15 residues. Germline CDR1 is MNHNS and CDR2 is SASEGT. Trimming took off 7 bases at V and 1 base at J, with 14 bases between the two ends. The CDR3: CASTTETLSNQPQHF. DNA for the CDR3: TGTGCCAGCACCACGGAGACCTTGAGCAATCAGCCCCAGCATTTT.

The J gene is TRBJ1-2, the V gene TRBV18; 7 positions agree with TRBD1. Per the germline V gene, CDR1 is KGHSH and CDR2 is LQKENI. CDR3 length: 14 amino acids. V lost 3 bases, J lost 4 bases, and 5 bases stayed unmatched. The CDR3 loop reads CASSPNRGVYGYTF. For the CDR3, the DNA is TGTGCCAGCTCACCGAACAGGGGAGTCTATGGCTACACCTTC.

V and J are TRBV5-6 and TRBJ2-7; 13 nucleotides align to TRBD2. Germline CDR1 is SGHDT and CDR2 is YYEEEE. The CDR3 is 17 residues long. V dropped 4 bases and J dropped 3; count of bases not matched to a gene: 10. CDR3 protein: CASSRRLAGGRNYEQYF. CDR3 coding DNA: TGTGCCAGCAGCAGACGACTAGCGGGGGGCCGTAACTACGAGCAGTACTTC.